Sequencing of this TCR beta chain was carried out in a study of response to subunit inactivated influenza vaccine. One entry per CDR3 protein results from TCRdb running MiXCR on the RT-PCR reads. This sample carries just under 550,000 distinct CDR3 sequences, around 21% of them seen once, and the ten largest clones take approximately 2.9%. V was clipped by 3 bases and J by 4 bases; unmatched bases: 10. The V gene's germline CDR1 is DFQATT and CDR2 SNEGSKA (reference sequence). CDR3 length equals 15 residues. The sample also formed part of further work on T cells expressing NK-cell markers. That study adds: Generation of TCR beta cDNA was performed by 5'RACE template switching incorporating UMIs. Among the experiments, several used an anti-gamma-delta TCR antibody to restrict sorting to alpha-beta TCR T cells.

This TCR was recovered from a middle-aged man who received an inactivated influenza vaccine. This chain uses TRBV20-1 with TRBJ1-1; 8 bases are shared with TRBD1. Sequencing was performed on CD4+ T cells sorted from PBMCs, taken 11 to 12 days after vaccination. CDR3 residues: CSASRQGALATEAFF. The CDR3 DNA reads as TGCAGTGCTAGTCGCCAGGGGGCTTTGGCCACTGAAGCTTTCTTT.